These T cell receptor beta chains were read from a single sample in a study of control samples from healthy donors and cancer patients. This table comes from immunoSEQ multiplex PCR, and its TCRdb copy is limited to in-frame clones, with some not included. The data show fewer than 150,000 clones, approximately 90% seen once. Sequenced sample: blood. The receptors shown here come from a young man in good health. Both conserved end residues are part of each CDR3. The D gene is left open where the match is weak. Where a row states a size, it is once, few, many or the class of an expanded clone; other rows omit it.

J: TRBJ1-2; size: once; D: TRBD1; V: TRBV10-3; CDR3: CAIWAGGSYGYTF; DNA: TGTGCCATCTGGGCAGGGGGCTCCTATGGCTACACCTTC
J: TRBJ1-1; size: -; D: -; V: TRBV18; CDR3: CASSPSLTGNTEAFF; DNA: TGTGCCAGCTCACCATCGTTAACGGGTAACACTGAAGCTTTCTTT
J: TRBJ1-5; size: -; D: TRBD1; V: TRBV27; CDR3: CASSPWVRGDSNQPQHF; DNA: TGTGCCAGCAGTCCATGGGTCAGGGGGGATAGCAATCAGCCCCAGCATTTT
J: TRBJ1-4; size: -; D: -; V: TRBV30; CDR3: CAWSPLGRENEKLFF; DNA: TGTGCCTGGAGTCCTTTAGGGCGGGAAAATGAAAAACTGTTTTTT
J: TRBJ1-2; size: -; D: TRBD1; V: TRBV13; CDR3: CASSLGRQGTGYTF; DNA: TGTGCCAGCAGCTTAGGTCGACAGGGGACTGGCTACACCTTC
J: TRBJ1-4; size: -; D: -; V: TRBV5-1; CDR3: CASSRAGQRVEKLFF; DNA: TGCGCCAGCAGCCGTGCTGGTCAACGGGTGGAAAAACTGTTTTTT
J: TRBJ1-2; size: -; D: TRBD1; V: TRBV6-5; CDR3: CASSSPGQNYGYTF; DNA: TGTGCCAGCAGTTCCCCGGGACAGAACTATGGCTACACCTTC
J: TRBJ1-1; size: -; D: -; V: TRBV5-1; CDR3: CASSKAGQMGEAFF; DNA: TGCGCCAGCAGCAAGGCGGGGCAGATGGGTGAAGCTTTCTTT
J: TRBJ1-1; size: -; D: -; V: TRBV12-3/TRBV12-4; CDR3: CASRGGGNTEAFF; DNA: TGTGCCAGCAGGGGAGGGGGGAACACTGAAGCTTTCTTT
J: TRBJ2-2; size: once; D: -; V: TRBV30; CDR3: CAWWVLTGELFF; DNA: TGTGCCTGGTGGGTGCTGACCGGGGAGCTGTTTTTT
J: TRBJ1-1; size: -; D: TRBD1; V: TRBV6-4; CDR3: CASSDRDREKVNTEAFF; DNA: TGTGCCAGCAGTGACAGGGACAGGGAGAAGGTGAACACTGAAGCTTTCTTT
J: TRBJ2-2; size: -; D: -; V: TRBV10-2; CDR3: CAANLGSLNAGELFF; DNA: TGCGCCGCCAACCTAGGGTCCCTTAACGCCGGGGAGCTGTTTTTT
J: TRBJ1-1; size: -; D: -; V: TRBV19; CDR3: CASRRGVTEAFF; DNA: TGTGCTTCCCGCCGGGGTGTCACTGAAGCTTTCTTT
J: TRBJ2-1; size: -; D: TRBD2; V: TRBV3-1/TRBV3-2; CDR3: CASSERGGHFEQFF; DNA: TGTGCCAGCAGCGAGCGGGGGGGCCATTTTGAGCAGTTCTTC
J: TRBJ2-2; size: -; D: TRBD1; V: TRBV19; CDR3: CASSPDRDGTGELFF; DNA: TGTGCCAGTAGTCCCGACAGGGACGGCACCGGGGAGCTGTTTTTT
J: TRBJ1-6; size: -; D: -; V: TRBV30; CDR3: CAWSVGQLDSSPLHF; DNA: TGTGCCTGGAGTGTAGGCCAGTTGGACTCGTCACCCCTCCACTTT
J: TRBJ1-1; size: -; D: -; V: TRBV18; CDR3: CASSPNQGNTEAFF; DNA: TGTGCCAGCTCACCGAACCAGGGAAACACTGAAGCTTTCTTT
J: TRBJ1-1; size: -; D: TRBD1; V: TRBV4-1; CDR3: CASSQASGTGDLNTEAFF; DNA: TGCGCCAGCAGCCAAGCTTCAGGGACAGGGGACTTGAACACTGAAGCTTTCTTT
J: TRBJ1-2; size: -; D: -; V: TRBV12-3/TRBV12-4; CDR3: CASSLSVNGYTF; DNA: TGTGCCAGCAGCTTGAGCGTTAACGGCTACACCTTC
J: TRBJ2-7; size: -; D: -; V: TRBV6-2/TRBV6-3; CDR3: CASSWRTETYEQYF; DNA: TGTGCCAGCAGTTGGAGGACAGAGACCTACGAGCAGTACTTC
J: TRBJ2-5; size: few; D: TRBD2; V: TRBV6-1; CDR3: CASSELAGGQETQYF; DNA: TGTGCCAGCAGTGAACTAGCGGGGGGGCAAGAGACCCAGTACTTC
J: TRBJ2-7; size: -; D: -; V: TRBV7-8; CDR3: CASLGDGAYEQYF; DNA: TGTGCCAGCCTAGGGGATGGCGCCTACGAGCAGTACTTC
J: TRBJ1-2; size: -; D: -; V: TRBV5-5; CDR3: CASSPFVGTPGYTF; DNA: TGTGCCAGCAGCCCGTTCGTCGGGACGCCCGGCTACACCTTC
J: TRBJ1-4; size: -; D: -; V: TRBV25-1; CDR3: CASSGLGRGATEKLFF; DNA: TGTGCCAGCAGTGGGCTCGGTAGGGGGGCGACTGAAAAACTGTTTTTT
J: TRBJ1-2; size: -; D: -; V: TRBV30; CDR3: CAWSVGTGYGYTF; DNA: TGTGCCTGGAGTGTAGGTACAGGGTATGGCTACACCTTC
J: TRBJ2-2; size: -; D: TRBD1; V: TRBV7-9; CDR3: CASSLLYRGNENTGELFF; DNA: TGTGCCAGCAGCTTATTATACAGGGGGAACGAGAACACCGGGGAGCTGTTTTTT
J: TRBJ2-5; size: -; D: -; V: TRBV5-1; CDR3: CASSRGYQETQYF; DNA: TGCGCCAGCAGCCGCGGTTATCAAGAGACCCAGTACTTC